Below are 13 T cell receptor beta chains sequenced from a single sample in a study of glioma-infiltrating T cells after dendritic cell vaccination. Clones were read by immunoSEQ multiplex PCR, and TCRdb kept only the in-frame ones, dropping some. The table has around 67,000 clones, about 76% seen once. The material was blood, obtained before dendritic cell vaccination. Source of these receptors: a human donor with glioblastoma.

The genes are TRBV6-1 and TRBJ1-5; D might be TRBD1 (5 bases). In germline, CDR1 is MNHNS, CDR2 SASEGT. V was clipped by 2 bases and J by 8 bases, with 13 bases between them. This CDR3 is 14 amino acids long. The CDR3 protein is CASSEPQTVKPQHF. For the CDR3, the DNA is TGTGCCAGCAGTGAACCTCAGACAGTAAAGCCCCAGCATTTT.

The chain recombines TRBV9 with TRBJ1-4; D is possibly TRBD1 (6 bases). The V gene's germline CDR1 is SGDLS and CDR2 YYNGEE. CDR3 length: 15 amino acids. Trimming removed 3 bases from V and 8 bases from J, with 17 bases in between. CDR3 coding DNA: TGTGCCAGCAGCGCCCAGGACAGTCAGGGGGAAAAACTGTTTTTT. It yields the protein CASSAQDSQGEKLFF.

This sequence joins TRBV25-1 and TRBJ1-1; a weak D match, TRBD1 (5 bases). There are 16 residues in the CDR3. The germline CDR1 and CDR2 sequences are MGHDK and SYGVNS. The V end lost 0 bases, the J end lost 1 base, and 12 bases lay between the germline ends. CDR3 in DNA: TGTGCCAGCAGTGAATATGCCAGGGTAGGGAACACTGAAGCTTTCTTT. As protein: CASSEYARVGNTEAFF.

The rearrangement uses TRBV7-6 and TRBJ2-6; D not certain. The V gene's germline CDR1 is SGHVS and CDR2 FNYEAQ. The CDR3 is 15 amino acids. Trimming pared 5 bases from V and 2 bases from J, leaving 10 bases between. CDR3: CASSLEITGANVLTF. The CDR3 DNA reads as TGTGCCAGCAGCCTGGAGATCACTGGGGCCAACGTCCTGACTTTC.

The V gene is TRBV6-1, the J gene TRBJ1-4, with a weak D call TRBD1 (6 bases). The CDR3 covers 13 residues. V lost 6 bases, J lost 4 bases, and 9 bases lay in between. Germline values: CDR1 MNHNS, CDR2 SASEGT. CDR3 protein: CASRAGDNEKLFF. CDR3 bases: TGTGCCAGCAGGGCAGGGGATAATGAAAAACTGTTTTTT.

This clone was observed a few times. The chain has TRBV6-5 and TRBJ1-3; D is ambiguous. The CDR3 extends over 14 amino acids. Germline V gene data show CDR1 as MNHEY and CDR2 as SVGAGI. Trimming removed 7 bases at V and 0 bases at J, with 10 bases between. CDR3: CASKKLASGNTIYF. Here the CDR3 DNA reads TGTGCCAGCAAGAAGTTAGCCTCTGGAAACACCATATATTTT.

The chain employs TRBV5-6 and TRBJ1-5, with 9 bases that match TRBD1. Losses at the gene ends were 5 bases for V and 5 bases for J; bases not matched to a gene: 5. CDR1 is SGHDT and CDR2 is YYEEEE in the germline V gene. The CDR3 is made up of 14 amino acids. CDR3 sequence (DNA): TGTGCCAGCAGTTCTACAGGGGGCGATCAGCCCCAGCATTTT. Translation gives CASSSTGGDQPQHF.

The V gene is TRBV13, the J gene TRBJ1-4, with D possibly matching TRBD1 (6 bases). Germline V lookup: CDR1 PRHDT, CDR2 FYEKMQ (reference sequence). V was trimmed by 2 bases and J by 4 bases, leaving 11 bases between them. The CDR3 covers 15 residues. The CDR3 is CASSLYREGNEKLFF. The CDR3 nucleotides read TGTGCCAGCAGCTTATACAGGGAGGGTAATGAAAAACTGTTTTTT.

This rearrangement joins TRBV6-6 to TRBJ2-7; perhaps TRBD1 as D (5 bases). CDR1 is MNHNY, CDR2 SVGAGI, per germline (reference sequence). The CDR3 runs to 16 residues. V lost 5 bases, J lost 2 bases, and 19 bases lay in between. In nucleotides, the CDR3 is TGTGCCAGCAGTCCGAGAGTTAGGGGCAAACCCTACGAGCAGTACTTC. It translates to CASSPRVRGKPYEQYF.

This chain links TRBV7-8 with TRBJ2-7; TRBD1 might be the D (5 bases). This CDR3 contains 12 residues. Per germline, CDR1 SGHVS and CDR2 FQNEAQ. Trimming stripped 5 bases from V and 6 bases from J, with 11 bases between. The CDR3 bases are TGTGCCAGCAGCCCGCAGGGTGGCGAGCAGTACTTC. Encoded protein: CASSPQGGEQYF.

The gene calls are TRBV28 and TRBJ1-2; D possibly corresponds to TRBD1 (6 bases). Germline CDR1 is MDHEN and CDR2 is SYDVKM. This CDR3 spans 13 amino acids. The V end lost 11 bases, the J end lost 7 bases, and 20 bases lay between the germline ends. The chain's CDR3 is CAGAAGDPPGYTF. Written as DNA, the CDR3 is TGTGCCGGAGCGGCAGGGGACCCTCCTGGCTACACCTTC.

The V call is TRBV30, the J call TRBJ1-2; D is unresolved. Germline values: CDR1 GTSNPN, CDR2 SVGIG (reference sequence). The CDR3 covers 10 residues. Trimming took off 3 bases at V and 13 bases at J, with 12 bases between the two ends. The CDR3 DNA sequence: TGTGCCTGGAGCCCCTCGGCGGTCACCTTC. Amino acid sequence: CAWSPSAVTF.

By share of the sample, this clone is medium-sized. The genes are TRBV7-8 and TRBJ1-6; D uncertain. The germline V gene encodes CDR1 SGHVS and CDR2 FQNEAQ. Trimming cost V 2 bases and J 5 bases, with 10 bases left between them. The CDR3 consists of 15 residues. The CDR3 DNA reads TGTGCCAGCAGCTTATCCAGGCCCCATAATTCACCCCTCCACTTT. Encoded protein: CASSLSRPHNSPLHF. Full variable domain (missing parts from reference TRBV7-8 and TRBJ1-6): GAGVSQSPRYKVAKRGQDVALRCDPISGHVSLFWYQQALGQGPEFLTYFQNEAQLDKSGLPSDRFFAERPEGSVSTLKIQRTQQEDSAVYLCASSLSRPHNSPLHFGNGTRLTVT.